The rows below give T cell receptor beta chains drawn from one sample of a study of monozygotic twins with inflammatory bowel disease. Using the 5' RACE reads, TCRdb records one entry per CDR3 protein without DNA. This table lists a few hundred thousand distinct CDR3 sequences. The sample consisted of blood. These receptors were collected from a human donor with ulcerative colitis or Crohn's disease, or a healthy co-twin of an affected twin (not recorded which). Each CDR3 is given with its conserved first and last residue. The order of the fields is J gene, V gene, CDR3 protein.

J: TRBJ1-5
V: TRBV28
CDR3: CASTSNQPQHF

J: TRBJ1-1
V: TRBV5-4
CDR3: CASSPAGMANTEAFF

J: TRBJ1-1
V: TRBV30
CDR3: CAWSQDNTEAFF

J: TRBJ1-5
V: TRBV7-9
CDR3: CASSQGRGQPQHF

J: TRBJ1-5
V: TRBV3-1
CDR3: CASSRTASGQPQHF

J: TRBJ2-5
V: TRBV6-6
CDR3: CASRRPEETQYF

J: TRBJ2-5
V: TRBV5-4
CDR3: CASSFRTIKETQYF

J: TRBJ2-2
V: TRBV27
CDR3: CASSLYGRYTGELFF

J: TRBJ2-7
V: TRBV18
CDR3: CASSPGGNTFYEQYF

J: TRBJ1-2
V: TRBV6-1
CDR3: CASRLQGADYGYTF

J: TRBJ2-2
V: TRBV3-1
CDR3: CASSQGGPDTGELFF

J: TRBJ1-5
V: TRBV5-5
CDR3: CASSPSFGQPQHF

J: TRBJ2-5
V: TRBV20-1
CDR3: CSAFSGSAETQYF

J: TRBJ2-5
V: TRBV18
CDR3: CASSHSSPSGRTQETQYF

J: TRBJ2-2
V: TRBV18
CDR3: CASSRQGPTGELFF

J: TRBJ1-2
V: TRBV7-9
CDR3: CASSSVLYGYTF